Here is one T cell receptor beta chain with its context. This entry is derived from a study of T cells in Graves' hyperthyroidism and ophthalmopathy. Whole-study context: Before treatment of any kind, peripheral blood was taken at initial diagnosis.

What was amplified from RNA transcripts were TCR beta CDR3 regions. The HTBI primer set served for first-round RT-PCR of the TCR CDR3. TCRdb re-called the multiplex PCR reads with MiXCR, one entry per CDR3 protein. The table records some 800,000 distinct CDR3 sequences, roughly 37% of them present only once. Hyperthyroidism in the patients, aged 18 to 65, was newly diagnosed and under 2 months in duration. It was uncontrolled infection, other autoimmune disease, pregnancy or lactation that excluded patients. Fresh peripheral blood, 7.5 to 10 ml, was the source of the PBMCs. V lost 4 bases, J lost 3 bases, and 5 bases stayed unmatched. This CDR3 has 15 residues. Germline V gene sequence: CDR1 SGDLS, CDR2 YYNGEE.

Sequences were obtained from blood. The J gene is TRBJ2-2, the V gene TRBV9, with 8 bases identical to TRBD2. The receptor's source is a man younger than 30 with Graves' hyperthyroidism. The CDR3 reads CASSRGGGDTGELFF. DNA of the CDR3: TGTGCCAGCAGCCGGGGGGGGGGTGACACCGGGGAGCTGTTTTTT.